The rows below give T cell receptor beta chains drawn from one sample of a study of response to subunit inactivated influenza vaccine. Using its own MiXCR run on the RT-PCR reads, TCRdb lists one record per CDR3 protein. The repertoire holds 650,000 to 800,000 distinct CDR3 sequences, with approximately 15% as singletons. The material was PBMCs from blood, obtained 14 to 15 days before vaccination. The receptor source for this set is a man in his forties or fifties who received an inactivated influenza vaccine. The CDR3 runs from the conserved cysteine through the conserved F or W. The order of the fields is J gene, D gene, V gene, clone size, CDR3 DNA, CDR3 protein. The D gene is left open where the match is weak. Clone size is shown for a subset of rows, as once, few, many or a class of expanded clone.

>TRBJ1-2|.|TRBV28|.
TGTGCCAGCGGGGACTCTACTAACTATGGCTACACCTTC
CASGDSTNYGYTF
>TRBJ2-1|.|TRBV7-3|.
TGTGCCAGCAGCTCTACCTACATTGGGGGTGAGCAGTTCTTC
CASSSTYIGGEQFF
>TRBJ2-4|.|TRBV5-1|once
TGCGCCAGCAGCTTGGGTCCAGGGGTGGTCAACATTCAGTACTTC
CASSLGPGVVNIQYF
>TRBJ1-6|.|TRBV20-1|many
TGCAGTGCAGCGGTGGGGTGGGATAATTCACCCCTCCACTTT
CSAAVGWDNSPLHF
>TRBJ1-6|.|TRBV5-1|.
TGCGCCAGCAGCTTGGGGGCTAAGAATAATTCACCCCTCCACTTT
CASSLGAKNNSPLHF
>TRBJ1-2|TRBD1|TRBV5-1|.
TGCGCCAGCAGCCAGATCGGACAGGGGGTTAACTATGGCTACACCTTC
CASSQIGQGVNYGYTF
>TRBJ1-1|.|TRBV7-2|many
TGTGCCAGCAGCTTAGTCACTGAAGCTTTCTTT
CASSLVTEAFF
>TRBJ1-2|TRBD1|TRBV4-1|few
TGCGCCAGCAGCCCACAGGGGGATCCTAACTATGGCTACACCTTC
CASSPQGDPNYGYTF
>TRBJ1-6|TRBD1|TRBV20-1|.
TGCAGTGCTAGAACAGGGGGAGGTAATTCACCCCTCCACTTT
CSARTGGGNSPLHF
>TRBJ2-3|TRBD2|TRBV5-1|many
TGCGCCAGCAGTCCTAGCGGGAGTGTCACAGATACGCAGTATTTT
CASSPSGSVTDTQYF
>TRBJ1-2|.|TRBV5-4|.
TGTGCCAGCAGCTCGGGGACGATGGCCACCTATGGCTACACCTTC
CASSSGTMATYGYTF
>TRBJ2-1|TRBD2|TRBV19|few
TGTGCCAGTAGTATAGGACTAGCGCGAGGAAGTGAGCAGTTCTTC
CASSIGLARGSEQFF
>TRBJ2-7|TRBD2|TRBV6-1|.
TGTGCCAGTGGGACCCGCGGGGGCTCCTACGAGCAGTACTTC
CASGTRGGSYEQYF
>TRBJ2-7|TRBD2|TRBV3-1|many
TGTGCCAGCAGCAGGACTAGCGACTACGAGCAGTACTTC
CASSRTSDYEQYF
>TRBJ2-7|.|TRBV10-3|.
TGTGCCACCAGGACAGCGATGACCTACGAGCAGTACTTC
CATRTAMTYEQYF
>TRBJ2-1|.|TRBV18|.
TGTGCCAGCTCACCACCCGGGACCCTCCTACTGCGGGGCTACAATGAGCAGTTCTTC
CASSPPGTLLLRGYNEQFF
>TRBJ2-1|TRBD2|TRBV29-1|.
TGCAGCGTTACCGGACTAGCGGGAGTTATTGAGCAGTTCTTC
CSVTGLAGVIEQFF
>TRBJ2-7|TRBD2|TRBV4-3|.
TGCGCCAGCAGCCAAGAAACTAGCGATTTTTACGAGCAGTACTTC
CASSQETSDFYEQYF
>TRBJ2-5|TRBD1|TRBV28|.
TGTGCCAGCAGTTTAAAGGCAGGGGGCATGAAGACCCAGTACTTC
CASSLKAGGMKTQYF
>TRBJ1-1|.|TRBV5-1|.
TGCGCCAGCAGCTTGGCCCTGAAAGGGAATGAAGCTTTCTTT
CASSLALKGNEAFF
>TRBJ2-1|TRBD2|TRBV15|.
TGTGCCACCAGCGCCGGGACCGCCGGGGGGAATGAGCAGTTCTTC
CATSAGTAGGNEQFF
>TRBJ1-2|.|TRBV3-1|few
TGTGCCAGCAGCCAAGGATTCACGGGAACAGGCAATGGCTACACCTTC
CASSQGFTGTGNGYTF
>TRBJ2-7|.|TRBV3-1|once
TGTGCCAGCAGCCGAAAAGTCACGGGAGCTTACGAGCAGTACTTC
CASSRKVTGAYEQYF
>TRBJ1-2|.|TRBV29-1|.
TGCAGCGTTGCCGGGGAAAGCTATGGCTACACCTTC
CSVAGESYGYTF
>TRBJ2-1|.|TRBV7-8|few
TGTGCCAGCAGCTTAGGATACAGGGCCCCAAGGGAACCATACAATGAGCAGTTCTTC
CASSLGYRAPREPYNEQFF
>TRBJ2-7|.|TRBV5-1|many
TGCGCCAGCAGCTTGACAGACTCAATTTTCTACGAGCAGTACTTC
CASSLTDSIFYEQYF
>TRBJ2-7|TRBD1|TRBV28|.
TGTGCCAGCAGTTTATGGGGACAGCCATCCTACGAGCAGTACTTC
CASSLWGQPSYEQYF
>TRBJ2-5|TRBD2|TRBV5-1|.
TGCGCCAGCAGCACCGGGACTAGCGGAAAATTCTCCCAAGAGACCCAGTACTTC
CASSTGTSGKFSQETQYF
>TRBJ2-3|.|TRBV5-1|.
TGCGCCAGCAACCCCGGGACGGGACCCACAGATACGCAGTATTTT
CASNPGTGPTDTQYF
>TRBJ1-2|.|TRBV20-1|many
TGCAGTGCCTCCACATCGGGGAGGACGGGCTACACCTTC
CSASTSGRTGYTF
>TRBJ2-7|TRBD1|TRBV9|few
TGTGCCAGCAGCGCCGGGACAGTGAGCGAGCAGTACTTC
CASSAGTVSEQYF
>TRBJ2-5|.|TRBV3-1|.
TGTGCCAGCAGCCAAGTCCCTCGCAGGGGAAGTGAGACCCAGTACTTC
CASSQVPRRGSETQYF
>TRBJ1-1|TRBD1|TRBV29-1|many
TGCAGCGTGCTGACAGGGGGGACGGTTGGAGCTTTCTTT
CSVLTGGTVGAFF
>TRBJ2-4|TRBD2|TRBV4-1|.
TGCGCCAGCAGCCAAGAAGGGTTTCTAGCGGGAGGTGTAGCCAAAAACATTCAGTACTTC
CASSQEGFLAGGVAKNIQYF
>TRBJ2-7|.|TRBV29-1|few
TGCAGCGTGGGGGTGGGGATCTACGAGCAGTACTTC
CSVGVGIYEQYF
>TRBJ2-2|.|TRBV7-2|.
TGTGCCAGCAGCTTAGCGCCGCGCGGGCTCGCGAACACCGGGGAGCTGTTTTTT
CASSLAPRGLANTGELFF
>TRBJ2-5|.|TRBV7-6|.
TGTGCCAGCAGCTTAACGGCTAGCATGGGCCAAGAGACCCAGTACTTC
CASSLTASMGQETQYF
>TRBJ1-4|TRBD1|TRBV11-2|few
TGTGCCAGGGGCGCCTCCGGGACAGAAAATGAAAAACTGTTTTTT
CARGASGTENEKLFF
>TRBJ1-5|.|TRBV15|.
TGTGCCACCAGCAGAGACCCCACAGGCAATCAGCCCCAGCATTTT
CATSRDPTGNQPQHF
>TRBJ2-5|.|TRBV20-1|.
TGCAGTGCCGAACCCCGCTCGAGGCCCGGTCAAGAGACCCAGTACTTC
CSAEPRSRPGQETQYF
>TRBJ2-1|TRBD2|TRBV9|few
TGTGCCAGCAGCCGTTTACGGTCTAGCGGGAGGACCTACAATGAGCAGTTCTTC
CASSRLRSSGRTYNEQFF
>TRBJ2-1|TRBD2|TRBV18|.
TGTGCCAGCTCACCGTCGGGGGGACCCCCCTCCTACAATGAGCAGTTCTTC
CASSPSGGPPSYNEQFF
>TRBJ2-5|.|TRBV6-2/TRBV6-3|.
TGTGCCAGCAGTGGCCGAAGCAGCCAAGAGACCCAGTACTTC
CASSGRSSQETQYF
>TRBJ2-3|.|TRBV28|.
TGTGCTCGGGGGGATACGCAGTATTTT
CARGDTQYF
>TRBJ1-2|.|TRBV7-3|few
TGTGCCAGCAGCTTAGAGCCAGGGTCCCATTTCGATGGCTACACCTTC
CASSLEPGSHFDGYTF